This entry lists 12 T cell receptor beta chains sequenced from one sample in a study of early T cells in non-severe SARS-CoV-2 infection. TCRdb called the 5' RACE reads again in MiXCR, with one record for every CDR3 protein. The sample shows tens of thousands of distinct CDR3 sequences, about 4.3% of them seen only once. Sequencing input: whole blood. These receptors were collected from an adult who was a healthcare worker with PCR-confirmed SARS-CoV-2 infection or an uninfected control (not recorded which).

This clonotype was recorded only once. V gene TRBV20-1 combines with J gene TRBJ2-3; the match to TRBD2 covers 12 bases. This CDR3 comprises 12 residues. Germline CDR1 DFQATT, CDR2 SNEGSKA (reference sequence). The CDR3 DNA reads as TGCACTGGACTAGCGGGAACAGATACGCAGTATTTT. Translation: CTGLAGTDTQYF.

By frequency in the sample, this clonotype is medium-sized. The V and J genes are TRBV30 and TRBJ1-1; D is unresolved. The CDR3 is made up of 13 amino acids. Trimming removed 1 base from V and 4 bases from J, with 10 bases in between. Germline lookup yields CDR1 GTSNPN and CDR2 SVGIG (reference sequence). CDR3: CAWSGGHGTEAFF. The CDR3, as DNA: TGTGCCTGGAGTGGGGGTCATGGCACTGAAGCTTTCTTT.

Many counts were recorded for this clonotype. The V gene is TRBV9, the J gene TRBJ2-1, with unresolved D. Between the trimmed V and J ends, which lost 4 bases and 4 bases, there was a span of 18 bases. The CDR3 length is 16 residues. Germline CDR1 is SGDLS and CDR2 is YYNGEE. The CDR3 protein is CASSSRNELMYNEQFF. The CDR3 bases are TGTGCCAGCAGCTCCCGTAACGAACTGATGTACAATGAGCAGTTCTTC.

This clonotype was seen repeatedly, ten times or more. The CDR3 sequence: CASSLRAGISDTQYF. CDR3 DNA: TGCGCCAGCAGCCTCCGAGCGGGGATATCAGATACGCAGTATTTT. The chain links TRBV4-3 to TRBJ2-3; 7 nucleotides agree with TRBD2. Trimming removed 4 bases from V and 4 bases from J; junction bases left unmatched: 8. CDR1 LGHNA and CDR2 YSLEER come from the germline V gene. CDR3 length equals 15 residues.

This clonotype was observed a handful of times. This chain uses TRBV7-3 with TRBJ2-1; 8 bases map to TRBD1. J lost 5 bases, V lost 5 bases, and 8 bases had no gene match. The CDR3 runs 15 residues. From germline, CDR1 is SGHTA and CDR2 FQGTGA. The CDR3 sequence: CASSRTGRLDNEQFF. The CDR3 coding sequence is TGTGCCAGCAGCCGGACAGGGCGACTGGACAATGAGCAGTTCTTC. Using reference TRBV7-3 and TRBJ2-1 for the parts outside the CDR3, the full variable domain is GAGVSQTPSNKVTEKGKYVELRCDPISGHTALYWYRQSLGQGPEFLIYFQGTGAADDSGLPNDRFFAVRPEGSVSTLKIQRTERGDSAVYLCASSRTGRLDNEQFFGPGTRLTVL.

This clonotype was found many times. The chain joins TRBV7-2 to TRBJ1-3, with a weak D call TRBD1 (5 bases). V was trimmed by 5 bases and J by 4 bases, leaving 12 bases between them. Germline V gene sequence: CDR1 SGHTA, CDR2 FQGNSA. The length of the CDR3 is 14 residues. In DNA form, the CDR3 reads TGTGCCAGCAGCGGGAGGACAATAGGAAACACCATATATTTT. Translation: CASSGRTIGNTIYF.

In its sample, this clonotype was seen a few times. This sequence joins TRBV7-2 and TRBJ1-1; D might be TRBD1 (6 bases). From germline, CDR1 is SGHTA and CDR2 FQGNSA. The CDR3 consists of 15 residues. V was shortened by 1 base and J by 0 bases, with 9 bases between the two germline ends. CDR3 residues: CASSLGGRMNTEAFF. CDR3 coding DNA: TGTGCCAGCAGCTTAGGGGGGCGGATGAACACTGAAGCTTTCTTT. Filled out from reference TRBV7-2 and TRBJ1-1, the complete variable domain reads GAGVSQSPSNKVTEKGKDVELRCDPISGHTALYWYRQSLGQGLEFLIYFQGNSAPDKSGLPSDRFSAERTGGSVSTLTIQRTQQEDSAVYLCASSLGGRMNTEAFFGQGTRLTVV.

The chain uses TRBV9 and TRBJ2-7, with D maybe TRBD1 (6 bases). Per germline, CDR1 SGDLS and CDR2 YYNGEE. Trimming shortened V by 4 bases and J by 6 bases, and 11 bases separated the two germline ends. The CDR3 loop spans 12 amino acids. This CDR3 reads CASSLQGLEQYF. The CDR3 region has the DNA TGTGCCAGCAGCTTACAGGGCCTCGAGCAGTACTTC.

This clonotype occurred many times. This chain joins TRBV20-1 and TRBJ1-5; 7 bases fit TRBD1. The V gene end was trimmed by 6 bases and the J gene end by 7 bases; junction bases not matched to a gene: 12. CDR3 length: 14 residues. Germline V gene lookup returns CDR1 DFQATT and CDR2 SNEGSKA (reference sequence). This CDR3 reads CSAARQGGEQPQHF. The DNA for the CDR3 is TGCAGTGCCGCCAGACAGGGAGGAGAACAGCCCCAGCATTTT.

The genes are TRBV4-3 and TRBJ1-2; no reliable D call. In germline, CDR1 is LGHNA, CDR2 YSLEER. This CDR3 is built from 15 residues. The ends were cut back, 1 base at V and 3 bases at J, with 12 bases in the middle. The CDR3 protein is CASSQVPGSYYGYTF. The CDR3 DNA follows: TGCGCCAGCAGCCAAGTCCCGGGGTCTTACTATGGCTACACCTTC.

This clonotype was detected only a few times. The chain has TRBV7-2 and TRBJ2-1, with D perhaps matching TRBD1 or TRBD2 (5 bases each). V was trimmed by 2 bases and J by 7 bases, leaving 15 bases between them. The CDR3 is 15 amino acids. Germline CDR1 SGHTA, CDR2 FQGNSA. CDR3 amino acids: CASSLLAGTGNEQFF. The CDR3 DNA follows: TGTGCCAGCAGCTTATTGGCAGGGACGGGTAATGAGCAGTTCTTC. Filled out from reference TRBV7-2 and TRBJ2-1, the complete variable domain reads GAGVSQSPSNKVTEKGKDVELRCDPISGHTALYWYRQSLGQGLEFLIYFQGNSAPDKSGLPSDRFSAERTGGSVSTLTIQRTQQEDSAVYLCASSLLAGTGNEQFFGPGTRLTVL.

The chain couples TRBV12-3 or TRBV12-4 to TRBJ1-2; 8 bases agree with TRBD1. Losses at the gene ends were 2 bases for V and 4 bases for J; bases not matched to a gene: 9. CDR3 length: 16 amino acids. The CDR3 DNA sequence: TGTGCCAGCAGTTTACCCAGGACAGGGTCCGGCTATGGCTACACCTTC. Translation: CASSLPRTGSGYGYTF.